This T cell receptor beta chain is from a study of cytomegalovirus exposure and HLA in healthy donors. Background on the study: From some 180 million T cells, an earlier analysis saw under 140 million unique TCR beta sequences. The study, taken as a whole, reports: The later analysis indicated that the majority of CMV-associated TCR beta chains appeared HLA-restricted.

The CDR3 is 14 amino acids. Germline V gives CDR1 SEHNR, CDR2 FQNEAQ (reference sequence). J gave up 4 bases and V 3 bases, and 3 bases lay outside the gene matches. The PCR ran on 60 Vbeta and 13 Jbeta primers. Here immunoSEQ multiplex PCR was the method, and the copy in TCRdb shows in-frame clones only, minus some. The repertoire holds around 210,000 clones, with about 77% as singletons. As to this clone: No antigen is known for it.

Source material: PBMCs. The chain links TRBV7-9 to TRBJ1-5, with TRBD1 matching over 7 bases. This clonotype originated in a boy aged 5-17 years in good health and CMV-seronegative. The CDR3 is CASSLTGQNQPQHF. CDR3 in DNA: TGTGCCAGCAGCTTGACAGGGCAGAATCAGCCCCAGCATTTT.